A single sample gave rise to the 5 T cell receptor beta chains below, sequenced in a study of immune evolution from preneoplasia to lung adenocarcinoma. Clones were sequenced by immunoSEQ multiplex PCR, and TCRdb holds only the in-frame ones, with some missing. The top ten clones hold 4% to 5% of a sample with tens of thousands of clones, 65% to 80% of them seen once. Sequences were obtained from FFPE invasive lung adenocarcinoma tissue. The receptors derive from a person aged 55 to 75 with lung adenocarcinoma.

This clone was observed a handful of times. The same CDR3 is also encoded by other DNA sequences in this sample. The chain couples TRBV18 to TRBJ2-2; no clear D gene. Germline V lookup: CDR1 KGHSH, CDR2 LQKENI. V lost 1 base and J 1 base, leaving 7 bases between the germline ends. The CDR3 has 15 residues. CDR3 DNA sequence: TGTGCCAGCTCACCACGTTCCCGGAACACCGGGGAGCTGTTTTTT. Its protein product is CASSPRSRNTGELFF.

This chain connects TRBV4-1 to TRBJ2-1; 8 bases fit TRBD1. The J segment lost 7 bases and the V segment lost 5 bases, leaving 4 bases of the junction unmatched. Germline loops: CDR1 MGHRA, CDR2 YSYEKL. This CDR3 is 13 amino acids long. This CDR3 reads CASSWDRLNEQFF. CDR3 coding DNA: TGCGCCAGCAGCTGGGACAGGTTAAATGAGCAGTTCTTC.

The chain links TRBV5-1 to TRBJ1-1; unclear D gene. CDR3 size: 14 residues. Trimming shortened V by 0 bases and J by 3 bases, and 9 bases separated the two germline ends. Germline lookup yields CDR1 SGHRS and CDR2 YFSETQ. The CDR3 reads CASSLGGSHTEAFF. CDR3 in DNA: TGCGCCAGCAGCTTGGGAGGGTCCCACACTGAAGCTTTCTTT.

The chain has TRBV21-1 and TRBJ2-3. TRBV21-1 is a pseudogene. This CDR3 has 14 amino acids. The CDR3 loop reads CASSKAVTTDTQYF. The CDR3 nucleotides are TGTGCCAGCAGCAAAGCGGTAACGACAGATACGCAGTATTTT.

The genes are TRBV19 and TRBJ1-5; 10 bases match TRBD1. V shed 4 bases, J shed 0 bases, and the junction held 6 bases outside the gene matches. The CDR3 is made up of 17 amino acids. Germline CDR1 LNHDA, CDR2 SQIVND (reference sequence). CDR3: CASSRGTGVNSNQPQHF. The CDR3 DNA sequence: TGTGCCAGTAGTAGGGGGACAGGGGTGAATAGCAATCAGCCCCAGCATTTT.